This T cell receptor (beta chain) originates from a study of early T cells in non-severe SARS-CoV-2 infection (dated by TCRdb to about 2021). At the level of the whole study: TCR sequencing used bulk RNA from unsorted whole blood, so alpha and beta chains could not be paired. General findings and caveats noted by the study authors: VDJdb matching was skewed toward anti-spike CD8 responses and likely underestimated virus-specific expansions by missing private and CD4 specificities.

The study was a case-control design nested within a healthcare worker cohort in London, UK, with weekly nasopharyngeal swab PCR tests and blood sampling. Healthcare workers were enrolled in the week of the UK lockdown, from 23 to 31 March 2020, and were followed every week for up to 16 weeks. This clonotype was recorded at least ten times. Its antigen target is currently unknown. Within one base of it there is no much larger clone, and no base qualities were kept. Library method: 5' RACE. Reads for this sample came from a NextSeq 500. Unique molecular identifiers were attached to individual cDNA molecules in the TCR library protocol so that sequencing error and PCR bias could be corrected. TCR alpha and beta chains were both sequenced, and the abundances of alpha and beta sequences in each sample were closely correlated with each other. The study's own analysis went as follows. Decombinator V4 was used to annotate the V gene, J gene and CDR3 of the TCR sequences. TCRs were defined as expanded if a significant change between any two time points was detected under a Poisson model with p below 0.0001. Abundances of TCRs were expressed as counts per million after normalisation to the total number of TCRs sequenced in each sample. TRAV1-2 paired with TRAJ12, TRAJ20 or TRAJ33 defined MAIT TCRs, while TRAV10 paired with TRAJ18 defined iNKT TCRs. A search of VDJdb, accessed on 1 November 2021, was run for TCRs annotated to CMV, EBV and SARS-CoV-2, with TCRs annotated for multiple antigens excluded. TCRdb reprocessing: public reads trimmed at Q25 with fastp, clones called with MiXCR, in-frame beta chains kept. Rows are combined by CDR3 protein, so each entry shows the most common genes and DNA. The V and J calls come from TCRdb's annotation, not from the publication. The sample records tens of thousands of distinct CDR3 sequences, more than 9% of which are singletons. The ten largest clones take up around 8% of the sample.

The CDR3 runs 15 amino acids, cysteine and phenylalanine included. Just the 45-base CDR3 DNA is kept, in frame starting at base 1. The germline V end is reduced by 5 bases and the J end by 6 bases; junction bases left unmatched: 10. Looking up the germline V gene yields CDR1 SGHVS and CDR2 FQNEAQ. The chain couples TRBV7-8 to TRBJ2-1; 7 bases in between match TRBD2. The TCR was taken from an adult who was a healthcare worker with PCR-confirmed SARS-CoV-2 infection or an uninfected control (not recorded which). Sequenced here: whole blood, sampled at baseline. The CDR3 amino acid sequence is: CASSPWEGSGNEQFF. The sequence in DNA is TGTGCCAGCAGCCCATGGGAGGGTAGCGGCAATGAGCAGTTCTTC.